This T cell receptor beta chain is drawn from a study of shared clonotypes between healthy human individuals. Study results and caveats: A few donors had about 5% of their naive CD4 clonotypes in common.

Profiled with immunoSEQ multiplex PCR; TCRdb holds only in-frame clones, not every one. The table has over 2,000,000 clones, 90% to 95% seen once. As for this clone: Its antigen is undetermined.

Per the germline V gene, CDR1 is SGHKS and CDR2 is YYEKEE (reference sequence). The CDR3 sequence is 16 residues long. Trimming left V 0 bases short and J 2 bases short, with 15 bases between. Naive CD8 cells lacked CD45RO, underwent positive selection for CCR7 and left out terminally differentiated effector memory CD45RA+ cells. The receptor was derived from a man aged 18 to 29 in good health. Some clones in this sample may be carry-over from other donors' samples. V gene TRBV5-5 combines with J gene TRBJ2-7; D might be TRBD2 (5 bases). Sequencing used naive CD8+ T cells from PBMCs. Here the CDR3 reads CASSLDRTDAAYEQYF. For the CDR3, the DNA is TGTGCCAGCAGCTTGGATCGGACTGACGCCGCCTACGAGCAGTACTTC. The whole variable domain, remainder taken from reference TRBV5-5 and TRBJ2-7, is DAGVTQSPTHLIKTRGQQVTLRCSPISGHKSVSWYQQVLGQGPQFIFQYYEKEERGRGNFPDRFSARQFPNYSSELNVNALLLGDSALYLCASSLDRTDAAYEQYFGPGTRLTVT.